A selection of T cell receptor beta chains follows, all from one sample in a study of blood T cell repertoires in COVID-19. Only in-frame clones appear in the TCRdb table, and some are missing; sequencing was by immunoSEQ multiplex PCR. This sample has a few hundred thousand clones; around 88% occur once, and the top ten carry about 5.7%. Sample: PBMCs or T cells enriched from blood (not recorded which). These receptors came from a woman in her thirties or forties who had recovered from COVID-19. CDR3s include the opening cysteine and the closing phenylalanine or tryptophan. The order of the fields is V gene, J gene, D gene, clone size, CDR3 protein, CDR3 DNA. D genes are given only for firm matches. Only some rows state a clone size, as once, few, many or a class for expanded clones.

v_call: TRBV18; j_call: TRBJ1-5; d_call: TRBD1; clone_size: -; cdr3_aa: CASSPLGTDINQPQHF; cdr3_nt: TGTGCCAGCTCACCCCTAGGGACAGATATAAATCAGCCCCAGCATTTT
v_call: TRBV24-1; j_call: TRBJ2-1; d_call: -; clone_size: -; cdr3_aa: CATAPSSYNEQFF; cdr3_nt: TGTGCCACCGCCCCTAGCTCCTACAATGAGCAGTTCTTC
v_call: TRBV7-2; j_call: TRBJ2-1; d_call: TRBD2; clone_size: -; cdr3_aa: CASSLKREDSYNEQFF; cdr3_nt: TGTGCCAGCAGCTTAAAACGGGAGGACTCCTACAATGAGCAGTTCTTC
v_call: TRBV19; j_call: TRBJ1-3; d_call: -; clone_size: -; cdr3_aa: CASSITRGRREHSGNTIYF; cdr3_nt: TGTGCCAGTAGTATAACCCGGGGTCGCCGGGAACACTCTGGAAACACCATATATTTT
v_call: TRBV2; j_call: TRBJ2-7; d_call: -; clone_size: -; cdr3_aa: CASSGGQFGLEQYF; cdr3_nt: TGTGCCAGCAGTGGAGGACAGTTTGGTCTCGAGCAGTACTTC
v_call: TRBV7-9; j_call: TRBJ2-3; d_call: -; clone_size: -; cdr3_aa: CASSLQGLGTDTQYF; cdr3_nt: TGTGCCAGCAGCTTACAGGGGCTAGGTACAGATACGCAGTATTTT
v_call: TRBV7-9; j_call: TRBJ1-1; d_call: -; clone_size: -; cdr3_aa: CASISYLNMNTEAFF; cdr3_nt: TGTGCCAGCATCTCCTACCTAAATATGAACACTGAAGCTTTCTTT
v_call: TRBV27; j_call: TRBJ2-3; d_call: -; clone_size: -; cdr3_aa: CASGRGHTQYF; cdr3_nt: TGTGCCAGCGGCAGGGGTCATACGCAGTATTTT
v_call: TRBV6-5; j_call: TRBJ2-7; d_call: TRBD1; clone_size: -; cdr3_aa: CASTGQGRYEQYF; cdr3_nt: TGTGCCAGCACCGGACAGGGGCGATACGAGCAGTACTTC
v_call: TRBV6-5; j_call: TRBJ1-4; d_call: TRBD1; clone_size: -; cdr3_aa: CASSSLYRGENEKLFF; cdr3_nt: TGTGCCAGCAGTTCCCTATACAGGGGAGAAAATGAAAAACTGTTTTTT
v_call: TRBV10-3; j_call: TRBJ1-1; d_call: -; clone_size: -; cdr3_aa: CAIPPPGGTEAFF; cdr3_nt: TGTGCCATCCCCCCTCCTGGCGGCACTGAAGCTTTCTTT
v_call: TRBV2; j_call: TRBJ2-7; d_call: -; clone_size: few; cdr3_aa: CASGVQGEQYF; cdr3_nt: TGTGCCAGCGGAGTGCAGGGCGAGCAGTACTTC
v_call: TRBV28; j_call: TRBJ1-2; d_call: -; clone_size: once; cdr3_aa: CASSSGGRDGYTF; cdr3_nt: TGTGCCAGCAGTTCGGGCGGCAGGGATGGCTACACCTTC
v_call: TRBV6-5; j_call: TRBJ2-7; d_call: -; clone_size: once; cdr3_aa: CASREGFYEQYF; cdr3_nt: TGTGCCAGCAGGGAGGGTTTCTACGAGCAGTACTTC
v_call: TRBV9; j_call: TRBJ2-3; d_call: -; clone_size: few; cdr3_aa: CASSVIETDTQYF; cdr3_nt: TGTGCCAGCAGCGTGATTGAGACAGATACGCAGTATTTT
v_call: TRBV30; j_call: TRBJ2-1; d_call: TRBD2; clone_size: -; cdr3_aa: CAWSGLARDEQFF; cdr3_nt: TGTGCCTGGAGTGGACTAGCTCGGGATGAGCAGTTCTTC
v_call: TRBV6-2/TRBV6-3; j_call: TRBJ2-7; d_call: TRBD1; clone_size: -; cdr3_aa: CASSDGRGLYEQYF; cdr3_nt: TGTGCCAGCAGTGATGGCAGGGGGTTGTACGAGCAGTACTTC
v_call: TRBV4-3; j_call: TRBJ2-7; d_call: TRBD2; clone_size: -; cdr3_aa: CASSQGLAESSYEQYF; cdr3_nt: TGCGCCAGCAGCCAAGGACTAGCGGAAAGCTCCTACGAGCAGTACTTC
v_call: TRBV6-2/TRBV6-3; j_call: TRBJ2-5; d_call: -; clone_size: -; cdr3_aa: CASSLLGTGETQYF; cdr3_nt: TGTGCCAGCAGTTTACTGGGGACTGGGGAGACCCAGTACTTC
v_call: TRBV21-1; j_call: TRBJ1-1; d_call: -; clone_size: -; cdr3_aa: CASSKEGAGGLPSEAFF; cdr3_nt: TGTGCCAGCAGCAAAGAGGGCGCAGGGGGACTGCCTAGTGAAGCTTTCTTT
v_call: TRBV27; j_call: TRBJ1-6; d_call: TRBD1; clone_size: -; cdr3_aa: CASSAHRGQSPLHF; cdr3_nt: TGTGCCAGCAGTGCCCACAGGGGGCAATCACCCCTCCACTTT
v_call: TRBV21-1; j_call: TRBJ1-1; d_call: -; clone_size: once; cdr3_aa: CASSKGEGPQAEAFF; cdr3_nt: TGTGCCAGCAGCAAAGGTGAGGGCCCGCAGGCTGAAGCTTTCTTT
v_call: TRBV3-1/TRBV3-2; j_call: TRBJ2-1; d_call: -; clone_size: -; cdr3_aa: CASSQVSGPYNEQFF; cdr3_nt: TGTGCCAGCAGCCAAGTTAGCGGCCCCTACAATGAGCAGTTCTTC
v_call: TRBV10-3; j_call: TRBJ2-1; d_call: TRBD2; clone_size: -; cdr3_aa: CAIRGEVGLDNEQFF; cdr3_nt: TGTGCCATCAGAGGGGAGGTGGGACTAGACAATGAGCAGTTCTTC
v_call: TRBV7-9; j_call: TRBJ2-1; d_call: -; clone_size: -; cdr3_aa: CASSLDSLSLSEQFF; cdr3_nt: TGTGCCAGCAGCTTAGACAGCCTATCCCTTAGTGAGCAGTTCTTC
v_call: TRBV30; j_call: TRBJ2-1; d_call: -; clone_size: -; cdr3_aa: CAWSRDSYNEQFF; cdr3_nt: TGTGCCTGGAGTCGGGACTCTTACAATGAGCAGTTCTTC
v_call: TRBV5-1; j_call: TRBJ2-7; d_call: TRBD2; clone_size: -; cdr3_aa: CASSFPSGSRSYEQYF; cdr3_nt: TGCGCCAGCAGCTTTCCTAGCGGGAGTCGGTCCTACGAGCAGTACTTC